This T cell receptor (beta chain) is from a study of radiation and T cells in renal cell carcinoma. Study results and limitations: Compared with controls, irradiated tumors showed greater TCR clonality. Tumor samples were small regions of approximately 1 g.

The protocol was immunoSEQ multiplex PCR, while the TCRdb copy is restricted to in-frame clones and leaves out a portion. The sample contains fewer than 25,000 clones, around half of which appear only once. CDR3 size: 19 residues. CDR1 is SGHVS, CDR2 FQNEAQ, per germline. V was pared by 0 bases and J by 0 bases, with 8 bases of the junction left unmatched. Treatment of the sample: treatment-naive control, cytoreductive nephrectomy. Controls included 4 female and around 10 male donors, resected 2011 to 2014. Concerning this clone itself: Its specificity is unknown.

V gene TRBV7-8 combines with J gene TRBJ2-1, with 10 bases lining up with TRBD1. This sequence originates from a human donor with renal cell carcinoma. The specimen comprised tumor tissue, sampled from a patient whose treatment was nephrectomy without radiotherapy. The CDR3 sequence is CASSLAVTGGASSYNEQFF. The CDR3 DNA is TGTGCCAGCAGCTTAGCGGTGACAGGGGGCGCAAGCTCCTACAATGAGCAGTTCTTC.